Below are 21 T cell receptor beta chains sequenced from a single sample in a study of T cells in localized non-small cell lung cancer. Libraries were prepared by immunoSEQ multiplex PCR; TCRdb keeps only in-frame clonotypes and omits some of them. The sample holds roughly 35,000 clones, roughly 86% seen once. The specimen was peripheral blood, collected before any cancer treatment. The source is a woman between 35 and 75 years old with stage I lung adenocarcinoma.

This chain uses TRBV13 with TRBJ2-7; 7 bases are a match to TRBD1. Germline loops: CDR1 PRHDT, CDR2 FYEKMQ (reference sequence). J was trimmed by 3 bases and V by 4 bases; bases with no gene match: 12. The CDR3 contains 16 residues. CDR3 loop: CASSSTRTGVGYEQYF. CDR3 DNA sequence: TGTGCCAGCAGCTCCACCCGAACAGGGGTCGGCTACGAGCAGTACTTC.

The chain uses TRBV11-3 and TRBJ1-4; D unclear. Germline CDR1 is SGHNT and CDR2 is YENEEA. The CDR3 sequence is 14 residues long. The V and J ends lost 0 bases and 8 bases respectively, with 10 bases between them. CDR3 loop: CASSLDPGREKLFF. CDR3 bases: TGTGCCAGCAGCTTAGATCCGGGAAGGGAAAAACTGTTTTTT.

V and J are TRBV27 and TRBJ2-3; 9 bases are a match to TRBD2. The J segment lost 4 bases and the V segment lost 3 bases, leaving 5 bases of the junction unmatched. CDR1 and CDR2 (germline): MNHEY, SMNVEV (reference sequence). The CDR3 is 15 residues long. The CDR3 protein is CASSFVAGEADTQYF. In nucleotides, the CDR3 is TGTGCCAGCAGTTTTGTAGCGGGGGAGGCAGATACGCAGTATTTT.

This sequence joins TRBV9 and TRBJ2-2; D is perhaps TRBD1 (6 bases). Trimming pared 6 bases from V and 2 bases from J, leaving 14 bases between. This CDR3 contains 15 residues. Germline V CDR1 and CDR2: SGDLS, YYNGEE. CDR3: CASTSTGFNTGELFF. CDR3 nucleotide sequence: TGTGCCAGCACATCAACAGGGTTTAACACCGGGGAGCTGTTTTTT.

The chain joins TRBV5-8 to TRBJ1-2, with TRBD1 as a possible D gene (6 bases). CDR3 size: 16 residues. Trimming took off 7 bases at V and 2 bases at J, with 21 bases between the two ends. The germline CDR1 and CDR2 sequences are SGHTS and YDEGEE. The CDR3 loop reads CASQEPRGGVNYGYTF. CDR3 sequence (DNA): TGTGCCAGCCAAGAACCGAGGGGGGGCGTGAACTATGGCTACACCTTC. The full variable domain, in which reference TRBV5-8 and TRBJ1-2 provide the parts outside the CDR3, is EAGVTQSPTHLIKTRGQQATLRCSPISGHTSVYWYQQALGLGLQFLLWYDEGEERNRGNFPPRFSGRQFPNYSSELNVNALELEDSALYLCASQEPRGGVNYGYTFGSGTRLTVV.

The rearrangement uses TRBV5-1 and TRBJ2-5; TRBD2 might be the D (5 bases). Per the germline V gene, CDR1 is SGHRS and CDR2 is YFSETQ. This CDR3 is built from 15 residues. The ends were cut back, 4 bases at V and 5 bases at J, with 18 bases in the middle. The CDR3 DNA sequence: TGCGCCAGCAGCCCCACTCCGAGGGCTGCTGAGACCCAGTACTTC. This sequence encodes CASSPTPRAAETQYF.

This clone was seen a few times. The chain couples TRBV6-5 to TRBJ1-1; D gene unclear. Looked up from germline, CDR1 is MNHEY and CDR2 is SVGAGI. The CDR3 consists of 11 residues. With 5 bases removed from V and 5 bases from J, the gap between germline ends came to 6 bases. The CDR3 bases are TGTGCCAGCAGTCGGAGTACTGAAGCTTTCTTT. Translation: CASSRSTEAFF.

The V and J genes are TRBV10-3 and TRBJ2-2, with D uncertain. The CDR3 consists of 15 residues. Trimming took off 3 bases at V and 2 bases at J, with 10 bases between the two ends. Germline V lookup: CDR1 ENHRY, CDR2 SYGVKD. CDR3 nucleotides: TGTGCCATCAGTGAAGTGCAGGCCAACACCGGGGAGCTGTTTTTT. This gives the protein CAISEVQANTGELFF.

This clone occurred once. The chain joins TRBV5-4 to TRBJ1-5; no clear D gene. Germline V gives CDR1 SGHNT, CDR2 YYREEE (reference sequence). The CDR3 consists of 13 residues. Trimming removed 0 bases at V and 4 bases at J, with 5 bases between. This CDR3 reads CASSLGANQPQHF. For the CDR3, the DNA is TGTGCCAGCAGCTTGGGGGCTAATCAGCCCCAGCATTTT.

The chain uses TRBV4-3 and TRBJ2-1; the D gene is possibly TRBD2 (5 bases). Germline V gives CDR1 LGHNA, CDR2 YSLEER. Trimming took off 1 base at V and 6 bases at J, with 16 bases between the two ends. The length of the CDR3 is 16 residues. The CDR3 sequence: CASSQVATMEVNEQFF. The CDR3 coding sequence is TGCGCCAGCAGCCAAGTCGCAACGATGGAGGTCAATGAGCAGTTCTTC.

This sequence joins TRBV7-9 and TRBJ1-2; D remains unclear. Germline V lookup: CDR1 SEHNR, CDR2 FQNEAQ (reference sequence). The V gene lost 1 base and the J gene lost 6 bases, with 9 bases spanning the gap. The CDR3 contains 13 residues. In nucleotides, the CDR3 is TGTGCCAGCAGCTTAGACGCGACAAATGGCTACACCTTC. Protein product: CASSLDATNGYTF.

This clone was detected only once. CDR3 sequence: CASSQDQRGGGETQYF. The CDR3 region has the DNA TGCGCCAGCAGCCAAGATCAGAGGGGGGGAGGAGAGACCCAGTACTTC. The chain links TRBV4-3 to TRBJ2-5; perhaps TRBD2 as D (7 bases). The V and J ends lost 0 bases and 4 bases respectively, with 15 bases between them. There are 16 residues in the CDR3. Germline CDR1 LGHNA, CDR2 YSLEER.

This chain links TRBV5-1 with TRBJ2-3, with 10 bases identical to TRBD1. The CDR3 is 17 residues long. V was pared by 2 bases and J by 1 base, with 7 bases of the junction left unmatched. Germline V CDR1 and CDR2: SGHRS, YFSETQ. The CDR3 loop reads CASSFFLGTGGTDTQYF. The CDR3 nucleotides read TGCGCCAGCAGCTTTTTCCTCGGGACAGGGGGCACAGATACGCAGTATTTT. Combining the CDR3 with reference TRBV5-1 and TRBJ2-3 gives the whole variable domain KAGVTQTPRYLIKTRGQQVTLSCSPISGHRSVSWYQQTPGQGLQFLFEYFSETQRNKGNFPGRFSGRQFSNSRSEMNVSTLELGDSALYLCASSFFLGTGGTDTQYFGPGTRLTVL.

The chain is built from TRBV7-9 and TRBJ2-4; TRBD1 aligns across 7 bases. Germline V gene sequence: CDR1 SEHNR, CDR2 FQNEAQ (reference sequence). After removal of 4 bases from V and 4 bases from J, the junction contained 10 bases not matched to a gene. The CDR3 covers 16 residues. CDR3: CASSSRADRAKNIQYF. The CDR3 DNA reads TGTGCCAGCAGCTCGCGGGCCGACAGGGCAAAAAACATTCAGTACTTC.

This clone came up a few times. The rearrangement joins TRBV10-1 to TRBJ2-7, with unresolved D. The germline V gene has CDR1 WNHNN and CDR2 SYGVQD (reference sequence). Between the trimmed V and J ends, which lost 9 bases and 3 bases, there was a span of 12 bases. This CDR3 is built from 12 residues. The CDR3 DNA is TGCGCCAGTCGATTCAGGCGCTACGAGCAGTACTTC. Translation gives CASRFRRYEQYF.

The rearrangement joins TRBV7-2 to TRBJ1-3; a possible D gene is TRBD1 (6 bases). This CDR3 has 14 residues. Per germline, CDR1 SGHTA and CDR2 FQGNSA. The V gene lost 4 bases and the J gene lost 4 bases, with 11 bases spanning the gap. CDR3 region: CASSSRDTGNTIYF. CDR3 bases: TGTGCCAGCAGCTCCCGGGACACAGGAAACACCATATATTTT. The full variable domain, its missing parts supplied by reference TRBV7-2 and TRBJ1-3, is GAGVSQSPSNKVTEKGKDVELRCDPISGHTALYWYRQSLGQGLEFLIYFQGNSAPDKSGLPSDRFSAERTGGSVSTLTIQRTQQEDSAVYLCASSSRDTGNTIYFGEGSWLTVV.

The chain links TRBV9 to TRBJ2-1, with D perhaps TRBD2 (5 bases). From germline, CDR1 is SGDLS and CDR2 YYNGEE. Trimming cost V 1 base and J 5 bases, with 10 bases left between them. The CDR3 totals 14 residues. The CDR3 spells CASSVRNGDNEQFF. CDR3 DNA: TGTGCCAGCAGCGTAAGAAACGGGGACAATGAGCAGTTCTTC.

V and J are TRBV27 and TRBJ2-1; D not certain. The ends were cut back, 5 bases at V and 0 bases at J, with 8 bases in the middle. The germline CDR1 and CDR2 sequences are MNHEY and SMNVEV (reference sequence). This CDR3 region has 14 residues. The CDR3 spells CASSLYSSYNEQFF. CDR3 bases: TGTGCCAGCAGTCTCTATAGCTCCTACAATGAGCAGTTCTTC.

V usage is TRBV5-1 and J usage is TRBJ2-2; the D gene is possibly TRBD2 (6 bases). CDR3 length: 14 amino acids. Trimming stripped 4 bases from V and 2 bases from J, with 9 bases between. CDR1 and CDR2 from the germline V gene are SGHRS and YFSETQ. The CDR3 loop is CASSAGLNTGELFF. Here the CDR3 DNA reads TGCGCCAGCAGCGCGGGACTTAACACCGGGGAGCTGTTTTTT.

The chain is built from TRBV5-4 and TRBJ1-4; 7 bases agree with TRBD1. Germline loops: CDR1 SGHNT, CDR2 YYREEE (reference sequence). The length of the CDR3 is 16 residues. V shed 4 bases and J 8 bases; nucleotides not matched to a gene: 14. CDR3 protein: CASSPGPTGQQEKLFF. CDR3 sequence (DNA): TGTGCCAGCAGCCCGGGACCGACAGGGCAGCAGGAAAAACTGTTTTTT.

The V gene is TRBV4-3, the J gene TRBJ1-4; D unresolved. The CDR3 extends over 17 amino acids. V dropped 0 bases and J dropped 8 bases, with 19 bases sitting between them. Germline loops: CDR1 LGHNA, CDR2 YSLEER. CDR3: CASSQDSKGRVGEKLFF. The CDR3 nucleotides are TGCGCCAGCAGCCAAGATAGTAAGGGTCGGGTTGGGGAAAAACTGTTTTTT.